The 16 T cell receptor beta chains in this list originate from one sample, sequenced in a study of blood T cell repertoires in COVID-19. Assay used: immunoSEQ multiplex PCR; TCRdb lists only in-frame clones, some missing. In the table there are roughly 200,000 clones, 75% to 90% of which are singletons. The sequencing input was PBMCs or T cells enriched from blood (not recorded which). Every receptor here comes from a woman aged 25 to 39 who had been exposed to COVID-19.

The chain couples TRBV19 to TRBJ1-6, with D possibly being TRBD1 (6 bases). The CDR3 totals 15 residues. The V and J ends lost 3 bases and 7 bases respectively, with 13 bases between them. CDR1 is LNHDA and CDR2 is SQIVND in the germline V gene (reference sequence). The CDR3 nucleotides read TGTGCCAGTAGTATGCTGGACAGAGCGAATTCACCCCTCCACTTT. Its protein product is CASSMLDRANSPLHF.

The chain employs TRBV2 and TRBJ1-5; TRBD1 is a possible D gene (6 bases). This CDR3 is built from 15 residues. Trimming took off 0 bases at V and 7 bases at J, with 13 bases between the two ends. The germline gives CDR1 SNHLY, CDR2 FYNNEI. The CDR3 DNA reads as TGTGCCAGCAGTGAAGCGCTGCAGGGGCGACAGCCCCAGCATTTT. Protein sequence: CASSEALQGRQPQHF.

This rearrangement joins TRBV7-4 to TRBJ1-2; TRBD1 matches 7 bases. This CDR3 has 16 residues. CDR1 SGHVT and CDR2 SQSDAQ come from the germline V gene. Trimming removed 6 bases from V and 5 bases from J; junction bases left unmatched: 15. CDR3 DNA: TGTGCCAGCAGGTCAGGGGGTTCGGCTCTGGTATATGGCTACACCTTC. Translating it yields CASRSGGSALVYGYTF.

This chain's CDR3 is CASSEAEGIYEKLFF. CDR3 nucleotide sequence: TGTGCCAGCAGTGAAGCGGAGGGGATTTATGAAAAACTGTTTTTT. The chain uses TRBV2 and TRBJ1-4; D is possibly TRBD1 (5 bases). Trimming left V 0 bases short and J 6 bases short, with 11 bases between. Germline loops: CDR1 SNHLY, CDR2 FYNNEI. The CDR3 consists of 15 residues.

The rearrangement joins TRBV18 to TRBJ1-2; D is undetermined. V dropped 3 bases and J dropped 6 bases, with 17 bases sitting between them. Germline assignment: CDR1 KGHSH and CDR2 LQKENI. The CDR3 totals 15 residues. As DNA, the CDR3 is TGTGCCAGCTCACCCCGGGAGGGAACTTCAGATGGCTACACCTTC. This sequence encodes CASSPREGTSDGYTF.

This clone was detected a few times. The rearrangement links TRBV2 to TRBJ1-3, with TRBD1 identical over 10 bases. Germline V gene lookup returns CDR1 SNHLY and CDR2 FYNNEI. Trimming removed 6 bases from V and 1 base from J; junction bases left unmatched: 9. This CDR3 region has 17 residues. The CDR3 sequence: CASRYFRQGASGNTIYF. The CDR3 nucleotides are TGTGCCAGCAGATATTTCAGACAGGGGGCGTCTGGAAACACCATATATTTT.

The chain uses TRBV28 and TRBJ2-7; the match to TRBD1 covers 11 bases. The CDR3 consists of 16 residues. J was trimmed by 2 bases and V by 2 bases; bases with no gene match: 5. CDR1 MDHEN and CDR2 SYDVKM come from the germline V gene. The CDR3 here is CASSLGPGQGAYEQYF. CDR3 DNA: TGTGCCAGCAGTTTAGGCCCGGGACAGGGGGCCTACGAGCAGTACTTC.

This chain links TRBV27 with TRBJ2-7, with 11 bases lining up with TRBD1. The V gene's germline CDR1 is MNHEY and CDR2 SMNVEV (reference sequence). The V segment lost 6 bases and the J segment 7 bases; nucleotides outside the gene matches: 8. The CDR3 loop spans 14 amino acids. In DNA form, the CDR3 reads TGTGCCAGCAGGGAAGGACAGGGGGCGGGGGAGCAGTACTTC. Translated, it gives CASREGQGAGEQYF.

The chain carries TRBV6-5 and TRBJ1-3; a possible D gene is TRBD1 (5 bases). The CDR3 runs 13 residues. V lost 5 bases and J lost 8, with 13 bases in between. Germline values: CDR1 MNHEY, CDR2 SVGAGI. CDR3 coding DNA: TGTGCCAGCAGTCGCAGCGGGGGGGACACCATATATTTT. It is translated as CASSRSGGDTIYF.

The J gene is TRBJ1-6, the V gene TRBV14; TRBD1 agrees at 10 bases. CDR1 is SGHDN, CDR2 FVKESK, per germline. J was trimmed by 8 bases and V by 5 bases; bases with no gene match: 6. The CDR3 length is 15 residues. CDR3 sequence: CASSERGQGYSPLHF. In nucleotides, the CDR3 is TGTGCCAGCAGCGAGAGGGGACAGGGGTATTCACCCCTCCACTTT.

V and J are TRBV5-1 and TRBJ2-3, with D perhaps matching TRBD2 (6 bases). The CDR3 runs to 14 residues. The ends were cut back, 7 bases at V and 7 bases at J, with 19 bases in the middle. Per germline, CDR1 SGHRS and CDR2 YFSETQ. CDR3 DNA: TGCGCCAGCTCCGATGGAGGGGCGCGCTATACGCAGTATTTT. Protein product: CASSDGGARYTQYF.

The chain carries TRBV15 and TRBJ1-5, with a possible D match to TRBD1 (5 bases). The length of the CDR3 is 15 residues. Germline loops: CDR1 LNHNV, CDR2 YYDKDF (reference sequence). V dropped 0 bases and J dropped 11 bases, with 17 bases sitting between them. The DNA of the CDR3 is TGTGCCACCAGCAGAGATAGGGGAGGGCGCGACGCCCAGCATTTT. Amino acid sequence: CATSRDRGGRDAQHF. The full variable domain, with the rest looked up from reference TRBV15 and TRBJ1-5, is DAMVIQNPRYQVTQFGKPVTLSCSQTLNHNVMYWYQQKSSQAPKLLFHYYDKDFNNEADTPDNFQSRRPNTSFCFLDIRSPGLGDTAMYLCATSRDRGGRDAQHFGDGTRLSIL.

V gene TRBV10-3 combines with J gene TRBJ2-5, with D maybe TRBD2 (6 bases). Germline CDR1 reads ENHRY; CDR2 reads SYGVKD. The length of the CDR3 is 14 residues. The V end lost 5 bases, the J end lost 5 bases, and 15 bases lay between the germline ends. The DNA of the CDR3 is TGTGCCATCAGTATGGGTCCAGGGAGGGAGACCCAGTACTTC. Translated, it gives CAISMGPGRETQYF.

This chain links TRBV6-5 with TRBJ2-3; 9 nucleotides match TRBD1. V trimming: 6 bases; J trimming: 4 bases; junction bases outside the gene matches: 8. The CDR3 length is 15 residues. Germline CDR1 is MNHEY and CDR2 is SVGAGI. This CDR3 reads CASRAGTGTSDTQYF. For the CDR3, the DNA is TGTGCCAGCAGGGCCGGGACAGGGACGTCAGATACGCAGTATTTT.

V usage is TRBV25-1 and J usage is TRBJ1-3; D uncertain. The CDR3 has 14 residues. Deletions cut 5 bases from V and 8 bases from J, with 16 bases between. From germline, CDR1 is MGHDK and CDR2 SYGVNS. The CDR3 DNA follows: TGTGCCAGCAGTATGCCGGGAAGCGGTCACACCATATATTTT. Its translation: CASSMPGSGHTIYF.

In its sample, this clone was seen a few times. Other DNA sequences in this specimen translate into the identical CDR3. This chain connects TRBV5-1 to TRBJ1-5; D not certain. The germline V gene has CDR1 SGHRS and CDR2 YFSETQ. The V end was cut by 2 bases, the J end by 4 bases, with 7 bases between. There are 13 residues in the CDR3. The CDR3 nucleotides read TGCGCCAGCAGCTTCGGAGGGAATCAGCCCCAGCATTTT. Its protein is CASSFGGNQPQHF.